These T cell receptor beta chains were read from a single sample in a study of T cell changes during pregnancy in multiple sclerosis. TCRdb's table, derived via immunoSEQ multiplex PCR, lists solely in-frame clones and lacks some. The sample contains 35,000 to 45,000 clones, about 92% of which appear only once. Sample: peripheral blood, taken before pregnancy. The receptors derive from a female donor with multiple sclerosis, enrolled in a pregnancy study. Each CDR3 is given with its conserved first and last residue. D genes are given only for firm matches. The size field is filled for only some rows; it gives once, few, many or a size class.

cdr3_aa | cdr3_nt | v_call | d_call | j_call | clone_size
CASSYRSGNTIYF | TGTGCCAGCAGTTATAGATCAGGAAACACCATATATTTT | TRBV6-5 | NA | TRBJ1-3 | NA
CASSASRASAEQYF | TGTGCCAGTAGTGCCTCCCGGGCTAGCGCCGAGCAGTACTTC | TRBV19 | NA | TRBJ2-7 | NA
CASSSTSGRTDTQYF | TGTGCCAGCAGCTCAACTAGCGGGAGGACAGATACGCAGTATTTT | TRBV7-9 | TRBD2 | TRBJ2-3 | NA
CASSPREGAAEAFF | TGTGCCAGCTCACCACGAGAGGGGGCGGCTGAAGCTTTCTTT | TRBV18 | TRBD1 | TRBJ1-1 | NA
CASSPPGQGYEQYF | TGCGCCAGCAGCCCCCCCGGACAGGGTTACGAGCAGTACTTC | TRBV10-1 | TRBD1 | TRBJ2-7 | NA
CAWSWEATIYF | TGTGCCTGGAGTTGGGAGGCCACCATATATTTT | TRBV30 | NA | TRBJ1-3 | NA
CASSQVGLAGVNEQFF | TGCGCCAGCAGCCAAGTTGGACTAGCGGGAGTCAATGAGCAGTTCTTC | TRBV4-3 | TRBD2 | TRBJ2-1 | NA
CASSLQGASTDTQYF | TGTGCCAGCAGCTTACAGGGGGCAAGCACAGATACGCAGTATTTT | TRBV7-7 | TRBD1 | TRBJ2-3 | NA
CASSAGHHYEQYF | TGTGCCAGCAGCGCCGGACACCACTACGAGCAGTACTTC | TRBV7-2 | NA | TRBJ2-7 | NA
CSVAEGNTEAFF | TGCAGCGTCGCGGAAGGGAACACTGAAGCTTTCTTT | TRBV29-1 | NA | TRBJ1-1 | NA
CASSPGGGRTDTQYF | TGTGCCAGCAGCCCCGGGGGGGGACGCACAGATACGCAGTATTTT | TRBV5-4 | TRBD2 | TRBJ2-3 | NA
CATSPDRAGGYTF | TGTGCCACCAGCCCGGACAGGGCAGGTGGCTACACCTTC | TRBV15 | TRBD1 | TRBJ1-2 | NA
CAWREGLVTEAFF | TGTGCCTGGAGGGAGGGACTAGTAACTGAAGCTTTCTTT | TRBV30 | NA | TRBJ1-1 | NA
CASSFPSGRSADTQYF | TGCGCCAGCAGCTTCCCCAGCGGGAGGTCCGCAGATACGCAGTATTTT | TRBV5-1 | TRBD2 | TRBJ2-3 | NA
CASTGGLAGETQYF | TGTGCCAGCACGGGCGGCCTAGCTGGCGAGACCCAGTACTTC | TRBV28 | NA | TRBJ2-5 | NA
CASSLFTGGSGYTF | TGTGCCAGCAGTTTATTCACAGGGGGCAGTGGCTACACCTTC | TRBV28 | TRBD1 | TRBJ1-2 | NA
CAMIHTQGYEQYF | TGTGCCATGATACATACCCAGGGCTACGAGCAGTACTTC | TRBV2 | NA | TRBJ2-7 | NA
CASSPDRVWTEAFF | TGTGCCAGCTCACCTGACAGGGTTTGGACTGAAGCTTTCTTT | TRBV18 | TRBD1 | TRBJ1-1 | NA
CASSLQPGQGNEKLFF | TGTGCCAGCTCACTACAACCGGGACAGGGCAATGAAAAACTGTTTTTT | TRBV18 | TRBD1 | TRBJ1-4 | NA
CASTQDWGRDRGTNEQFF | TGTGCCAGCACCCAGGATTGGGGCCGGGACAGGGGAACCAATGAGCAGTTCTTC | TRBV5-8 | TRBD1 | TRBJ2-1 | NA
CAWSPGSETQYF | TGTGCCTGGAGTCCGGGTTCTGAGACCCAGTACTTC | TRBV30 | NA | TRBJ2-5 | NA
CASSDSWDGGSNSPLHF | TGTGCCAGCAGTGACTCATGGGATGGTGGGAGCAATTCACCCCTCCACTTT | TRBV6-4 | NA | TRBJ1-6 | NA
CASSVLDRVTDTQYF | TGTGCCAGTAGTGTTTTGGACAGGGTCACAGATACGCAGTATTTT | TRBV19 | TRBD1 | TRBJ2-3 | NA
CASSLEGQIEQYF | TGCGCCAGCAGCCTCGAGGGCCAGATCGAGCAGTACTTC | TRBV4-1 | NA | TRBJ2-7 | NA
CASSRRGTSGRDTQYF | TGCGCCAGCAGCCGGAGAGGGACTAGCGGGAGAGATACGCAGTATTTT | TRBV4-1 | TRBD2 | TRBJ2-3 | NA
CASSLGLAGRETQYF | TGCGCCAGCAGCTTGGGACTAGCGGGAAGGGAGACCCAGTACTTC | TRBV5-1 | TRBD2 | TRBJ2-5 | NA
CASSLDLQPQHF | TGTGCCAGCAGCTTGGATCTTCAGCCCCAGCATTTT | TRBV5-5 | NA | TRBJ1-5 | once
CASSGTSFFTDTQYF | TGTGCCAGCAGCGGGACTAGCTTTTTCACAGATACGCAGTATTTT | TRBV5-8 | TRBD2 | TRBJ2-3 | NA
CASSRGTGYEKLFF | TGTGCCAGCAGCCGCGGGACAGGGTATGAAAAACTGTTTTTT | TRBV4-2 | TRBD1 | TRBJ1-4 | NA